This T cell receptor beta chain is drawn from a study of cytomegalovirus exposure and HLA in healthy donors (dated by TCRdb to about 2017). With regard to the full study: An earlier analysis of several hundred of the donors reported 276 Gb of sequence data and 117 million unique TCR beta sequences obtained from 180 million or so T cells. An early release that covered 640 HLA-typed donors contained approximately 300 gigabases of sequencing data and roughly 84 million unique TCR sequences. The genetic ancestry cluster associated with self-reported Caucasian donors included roughly 84% of the roughly 400 genotyped donors. The study aimed to test whether cataloging public T cell receptors could reveal signatures of past pathogen exposure. The study profiled the T cell repertoires of some 610 subjects by immunosequencing and related them to cytomegalovirus serostatus. In addition to the first cohort of 666 subjects, a separate validation cohort of 120 different subjects was used. High-throughput TCR immunosequencing, statistical association of individual TCRs with disease status, and machine learning were combined to predict cytomegalovirus infection status. A later analysis re-examined previously published TCR beta repertoires from more than 550 donors and added high-resolution HLA genotyping to investigate patterns of TCR occurrence. In the later analysis, no new phenotypic data were used to find candidate immune exposures; instead, reliance was placed on TCR beta sequences and their occurrence across donors. An earlier analysis of 500 to 650 of the donors applied high-throughput TCR beta sequencing to assess whether each TCR beta V gene segment acted as functional or pseudogenic. Donor age, sex, ethnicity and CMV serostatus were compiled alongside the repertoire data. Genome-wide SNP genotypes for about 60% of the roughly 670 donors were used in a later genetic analysis, which treated that subset as a discovery cohort. All discovery cohort repertoires had been generated on a single sequencing platform. HLA typing included class I and class II loci at four-digit resolution. The number of donors typed differed by locus, with about 620-630 for A, B, C, DRB1 and DQB1, about 500 for DQA1, about 610 for DPA1, and under 490 for DPB1. About five DR-DQ haplotypes were treated as single units for association and clustering because of strong linkage in the cohort. Across 398 genotyped donors of the cohort, an average of 235,054 unique TCR beta nucleotide sequences per donor were sequenced, and 15% to 20% of those sequences were non-productive. Results the study describes overall, beyond this receptor: The presence/absence analyses assumed that sequencing depth was roughly uniform across donors, and that assumption may not be true. This cohort had only TCR beta chains sequenced, and the lack of alpha or paired-chain data limited which features could be detected. In both the original and validation cohorts, the classifier was reported to diagnose cytomegalovirus status with high specificity and sensitivity. At a false discovery rate of 0.05, a later analysis linked approximately 18,000 TCR beta sequences to specific HLA alleles. A cluster of highly shared sequence variants was judged likely to be a technical artifact of the sequencing pipeline. In a later analysis, HLA-associated TCR beta chains were found to be more clonally expanded and to have lower generation probabilities than equally common non-associated chains. The study gave a list of 150 to 200 TCR beta chains associated with cytomegalovirus. In an earlier analysis of 587 of the donors, most TCR beta V segments appeared in productive rearrangements about 87% or about 30% of the time, broadly matching IMGT annotations. For the cohort, immune exposure information was limited to CMV serostatus. Some 15 rarely observed V segments, including chromosome 9 orphons, were excluded from the earlier analysis of several hundred of the donors because counts were too low. In vitro tests confirmed that three of the cytomegalovirus-associated TCR beta chains recognize cytomegalovirus antigens. The authors suggested that the approach could potentially be generalized to other disease states and immunological phenotypes. In a later analysis, TCR association rates were found to vary across HLA loci, with the most associated TCRs seen for DRB1 alleles and the fewest for HLA-C alleles. In a later genetic analysis, a missense DCLRE1C variant was associated with V-gene and J-gene trimming of TCR beta chains, and the association was replicated in an independent cohort. Compared with the 666-donor mean, donors in an Asian-associated ancestry cluster had fewer N-insertions in productive TCRs, according to a later genetic analysis. Correlated functional status among segregating V segments might reflect linkage disequilibrium, but an unknown experimental factor could not be ruled out. Most TCR sequences were seen in very few donors, while some public TCRs were found in many individuals. A further reported finding was that TCR beta sequences accurately predicted the HLA-A and HLA-B alleles for most subjects in the first cohort. Because HLA typing was missing for some donors at each locus, association tests included only the typed subset. When HLA alleles, especially DR and DQ, strongly co-occurred, TCR associations were difficult to assign to individual alleles. A later analysis reported that several top co-occurrence clusters appeared linked to parvovirus B19, influenza, CMV and Epstein-Barr virus. In a later analysis, most CMV-associated TCR beta chains were found to appear HLA-restricted, with HLA associations seemingly driven largely by CMV exposure.

The cohort comprised 710 or so healthy bone marrow donors. At the time of sampling, every cohort member was nominally healthy, though immune exposures that went unrecorded were likely present. The donor tested CMV seronegative, placing the donor among the approximately 360 seronegative members of the cohort. A peripheral blood sample was collected from each donor, and TCR beta sequencing was performed on peripheral blood mononuclear cells. Genomic DNA extraction from the blood cell samples was performed with the Qiagen DNeasy Blood Extraction Kit. The library was generated by the immunoSEQ multiplex PCR assay. For the multiplex PCR, a mixture combining 60 forward primers for TCR Vbeta segments and 13 reverse primers for TCR Jbeta segments was used. A multiplex PCR assay on genomic DNA amplified the CDR3 region of rearranged TCR beta genes. The amplified TCR beta libraries were sequenced on the Illumina HiSeq System as 87-base-pair reads. The paper's processing steps were these. Across the 700 or so repertoires, a later analysis counted 78 million or so unique TCR beta chains, some 11 million of which were shared by at least two donors. Raw reads were error-corrected and collapsed into unique sequences with a nearest-neighbor algorithm that merged closely related sequences to remove PCR and sequencing errors. V, D and J gene segments were assigned by aligning CDR3 sequences to IMGT reference sequences. For a sequence to be retained, at least a six-nucleotide match to both a V gene segment and a J gene segment was required. Rearrangements were called productive when the CDR3 lacked stop codons and stayed in frame with V and J; all others were non-productive. Following IMGT convention, CDR3 was defined as the stretch from the second conserved V-encoded cysteine up to the conserved J-encoded phenylalanine. Sequences without an unambiguous match to a single V gene segment were excluded from the earlier analysis of approximately 600 of the donors. In an earlier analysis of several hundred of the donors, V segments were called functional above 56.7% productive rearrangements and were called segregating when the between-donor standard deviation exceeded 5%. A statistical classification framework was developed to diagnose cytomegalovirus status using the catalog of TCR beta chain sequences. V and J gene assignment, in a later analysis, came from comparing TCR nucleotide sequences with IMGT/GENE-DB human TR gene sequences. The TCRdist pipeline was used in a later analysis to assign CDR3 sequences and most-parsimonious VDJ recombination scenarios. In a later analysis, every TCR beta chain was defined by the combination of its CDR3 amino acid sequence and its V-gene family, and reads without a unique V-gene family were dropped. A later analysis removed 550 to 700 highly shared, low-generation-probability nucleotide sequences to deal with suspected cross-contamination and a sequencing artifact. A later analysis calculated a clonal expansion index for each public chain from normalized within-repertoire ranks of inferred template counts. Generation probabilities in a later analysis came from a VDJ recombination model fitted to out-of-frame rearrangements, and those results were checked against IGoR. In a later analysis, hypergeometric tests were used to score TCR-TCR, TCR-HLA and TCR-CMV co-occurrence, with a repertoire-size bias correction applied to TCR pairs. To estimate false discovery rates, a later analysis permuted the HLA or CMV assignments 20 times. In a later analysis, co-occurring TCRs were grouped using DBSCAN, with TCRdist sequence similarity added in when clustering inside HLA-allele-positive subsets. Repertoires with fewer than 30,000 or more than 120,000 public chains, plus five repertoires with anomalous nucleotide sharing, were excluded from co-occurrence clustering. As stored in TCRdb, this immuneACCESS dataset retains in-frame rearrangements with V and J assigned. A fraction of the clones does not appear; measured against another copy, unresolved V genes explain less than half of the discrepancy, and the remainder lacks a known reason. V and J calls and clone size are given by that table; D and trimming were obtained from the DNA. Present in this sample are about 130,000 clones, about 80% of which were seen just once. Approximately 2% of the sample is taken by the ten largest.

Remarks on this clone: This receptor's antigen is unknown. No much larger clonotype is one base removed from it; base qualities were not supplied.

Material: PBMCs. The sequence was collected from a man between 18 and 29 years old in good health and CMV-seronegative.

The CDR3 protein is CAWSLGCEAFF. The DNA sequence is given as TGTGCCTGGAGCCTAGGATGCGAAGCTTTCTTT. Recombination linked TRBV30 to TRBJ1-1; the D gene is not confidently resolved. The CDR3 holds 11 amino acids from the cysteine to the phenylalanine. The DNA shown is the 33-base CDR3, in frame from base 1. Trimming at the junction amounts to 3 bases on V and 8 bases on J, and the germline ends lie 10 bases apart. CDR1 is given as GTSNPN and CDR2 as SVGIG, both from the germline V gene (reference sequence).